This TCR beta chain was identified during a study of brain metastases from non-small cell lung cancer. The CDR3 spans 16 residues. Looked up from germline, CDR1 is SGHRS and CDR2 is YFSETQ. V lost 0 bases to trimming and J lost 4 bases, with 15 bases between them. General study points: Brain metastases had lower T-cell infiltration than primary tumors. Compared with their matched primary tumors, around 60% of brain metastases showed expanded T-cell clones.

Concerning this clone itself: Its antigen is not identified.

Libraries were prepared by immunoSEQ multiplex PCR; TCRdb keeps only in-frame clonotypes and omits some of them. The table includes 2,500 to 4,000 clones, around 88% detected once. J is TRBJ2-3 and V is TRBV5-1, with D perhaps TRBD1 (5 bases). The specimen was primary lung tumor tissue. The clonotype was recovered from a donor aged 40 or older with non-small cell lung cancer. DNA for the CDR3: TGCGCCAGCAGCTTGGCCATAGACAGAGTAGCAGATACGCAGTATTTT. This sequence encodes CASSLAIDRVADTQYF.